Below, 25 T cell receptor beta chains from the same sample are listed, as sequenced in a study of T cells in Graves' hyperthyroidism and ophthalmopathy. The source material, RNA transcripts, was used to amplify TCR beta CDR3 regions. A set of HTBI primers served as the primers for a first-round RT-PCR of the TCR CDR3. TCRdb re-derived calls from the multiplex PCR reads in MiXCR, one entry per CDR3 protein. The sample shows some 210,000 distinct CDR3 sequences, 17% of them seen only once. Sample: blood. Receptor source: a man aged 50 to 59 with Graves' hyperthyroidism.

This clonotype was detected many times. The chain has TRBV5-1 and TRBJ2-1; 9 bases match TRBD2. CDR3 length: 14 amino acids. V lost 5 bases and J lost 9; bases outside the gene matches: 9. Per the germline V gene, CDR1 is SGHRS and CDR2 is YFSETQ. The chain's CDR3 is CASRIGTSSVEQFF. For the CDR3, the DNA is TGCGCCAGCAGGATCGGGACTAGCTCCGTTGAGCAGTTCTTC.

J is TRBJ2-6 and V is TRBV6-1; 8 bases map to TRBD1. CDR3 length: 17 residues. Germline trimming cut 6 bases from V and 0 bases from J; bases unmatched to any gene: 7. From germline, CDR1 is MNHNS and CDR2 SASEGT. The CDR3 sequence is CASRRQGTFSGANVLTF. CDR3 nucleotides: TGTGCCAGCAGGAGACAGGGGACCTTCTCTGGGGCCAACGTCCTGACTTTC.

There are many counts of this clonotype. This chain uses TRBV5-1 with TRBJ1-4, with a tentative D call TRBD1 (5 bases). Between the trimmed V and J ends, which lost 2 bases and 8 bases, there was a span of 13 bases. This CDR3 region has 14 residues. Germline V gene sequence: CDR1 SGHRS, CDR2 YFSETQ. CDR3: CASSLSTGDEKLFF. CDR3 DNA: TGCGCCAGCAGCTTATCTACAGGCGACGAAAAACTGTTTTTT.

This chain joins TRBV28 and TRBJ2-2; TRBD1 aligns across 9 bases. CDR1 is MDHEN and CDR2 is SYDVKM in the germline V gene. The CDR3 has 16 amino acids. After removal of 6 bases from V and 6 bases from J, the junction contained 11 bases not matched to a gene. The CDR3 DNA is TGTGCCAGCAGCTTAGCAGGACAGGGGTTGGCCGGGGAGCTGTTTTTT. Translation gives CASSLAGQGLAGELFF.

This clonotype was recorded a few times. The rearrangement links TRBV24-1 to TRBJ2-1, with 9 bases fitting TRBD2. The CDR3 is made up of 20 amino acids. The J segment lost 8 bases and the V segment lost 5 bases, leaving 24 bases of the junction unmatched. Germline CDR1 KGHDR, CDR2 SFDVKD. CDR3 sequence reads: CATSGVFGSSGNFLPHEQFF. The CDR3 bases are TGTGCCACCAGTGGTGTGTTTGGGTCTAGCGGGAACTTTCTCCCTCATGAGCAGTTCTTC.

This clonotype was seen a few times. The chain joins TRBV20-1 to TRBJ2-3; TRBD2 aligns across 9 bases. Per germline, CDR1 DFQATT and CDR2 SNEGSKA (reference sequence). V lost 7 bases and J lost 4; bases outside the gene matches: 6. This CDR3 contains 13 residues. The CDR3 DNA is TGCAGTGATGGGGCGGGAGGGGCAGATACGCAGTATTTT. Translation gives CSDGAGGADTQYF.

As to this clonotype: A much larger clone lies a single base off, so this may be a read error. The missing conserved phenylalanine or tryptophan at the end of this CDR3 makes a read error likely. For the CDR3, the DNA is TGTGCCAGCAGCCATGGCCTAGCGGGAGTGGGAGGTCACAATGAGCAGTTCCTC. Translated: CASSHGLAGVGGHNEQFL. V usage is TRBV3-1 and J usage is TRBJ2-1; 10 nucleotides align to TRBD2. The V gene's germline CDR1 is LGHDT and CDR2 YNNKEL (reference sequence). V was clipped by 3 bases and J by 5 bases; unmatched bases: 13. The CDR3 is 18 amino acids.

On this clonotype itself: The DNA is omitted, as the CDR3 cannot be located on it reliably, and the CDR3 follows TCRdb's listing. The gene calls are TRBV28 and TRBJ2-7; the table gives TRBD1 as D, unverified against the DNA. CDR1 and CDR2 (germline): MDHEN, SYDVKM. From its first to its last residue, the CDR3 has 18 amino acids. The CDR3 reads CASSIYLCSVGRDYEQYF.

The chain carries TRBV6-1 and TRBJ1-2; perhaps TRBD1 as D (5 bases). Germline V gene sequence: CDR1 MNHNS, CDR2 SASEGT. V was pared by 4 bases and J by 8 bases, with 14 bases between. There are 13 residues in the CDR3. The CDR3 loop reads CASSATGLVGYTF. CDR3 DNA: TGTGCCAGCAGTGCCACAGGTTTAGTCGGCTACACCTTC.

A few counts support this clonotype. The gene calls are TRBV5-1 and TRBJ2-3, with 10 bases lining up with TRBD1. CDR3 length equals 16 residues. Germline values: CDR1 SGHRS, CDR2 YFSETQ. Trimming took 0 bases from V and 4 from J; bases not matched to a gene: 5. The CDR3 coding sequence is TGCGCCAGCAGCTTGGGACAGGGGGCTTCGCCAGATACGCAGTATTTT. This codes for CASSLGQGASPDTQYF.

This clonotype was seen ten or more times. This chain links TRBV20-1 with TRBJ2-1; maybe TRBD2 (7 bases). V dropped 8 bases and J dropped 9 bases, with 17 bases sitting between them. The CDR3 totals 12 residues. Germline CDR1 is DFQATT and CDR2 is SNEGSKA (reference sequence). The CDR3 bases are TGCAGTCCGGGGGGCGGGAGCACTGAGCAGTTCTTC. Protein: CSPGGGSTEQFF.

The CDR3 protein is CASSRGGGGGQPQHF. Here the CDR3 DNA reads TGTGCCAGCAGTCGGGGGGGGGGAGGAGGACAGCCCCAGCATTTT. V is TRBV27 and J is TRBJ1-5; perhaps TRBD1 as D (5 bases). The V end lost 5 bases, the J end lost 7 bases, and 18 bases lay between the germline ends. This CDR3 has 15 residues. Germline CDR1 reads MNHEY; CDR2 reads SMNVEV (reference sequence).

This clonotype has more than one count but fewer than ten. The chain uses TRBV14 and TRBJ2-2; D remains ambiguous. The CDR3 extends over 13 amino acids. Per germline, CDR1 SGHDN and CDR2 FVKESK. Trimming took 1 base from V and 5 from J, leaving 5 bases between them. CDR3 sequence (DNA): TGTGCCAGCAGCCAAGTTGAGACCGGGGAGCTGTTTTTT. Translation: CASSQVETGELFF.

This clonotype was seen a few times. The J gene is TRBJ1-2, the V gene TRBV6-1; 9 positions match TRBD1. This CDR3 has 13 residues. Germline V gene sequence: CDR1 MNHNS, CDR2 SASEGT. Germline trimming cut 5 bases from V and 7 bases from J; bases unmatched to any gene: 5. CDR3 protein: CASSPTGGPGYTF. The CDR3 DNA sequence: TGTGCCAGCAGTCCTACAGGGGGCCCTGGCTACACCTTC.

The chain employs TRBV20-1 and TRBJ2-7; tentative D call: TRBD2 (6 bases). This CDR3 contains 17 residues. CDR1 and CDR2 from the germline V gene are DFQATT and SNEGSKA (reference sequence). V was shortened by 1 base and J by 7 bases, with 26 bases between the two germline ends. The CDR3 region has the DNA TGCAGTGCTAGAGCCCCCTTTTTACTAGCAGATGATCCTGAGCAGTACTTC. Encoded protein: CSARAPFLLADDPEQYF.

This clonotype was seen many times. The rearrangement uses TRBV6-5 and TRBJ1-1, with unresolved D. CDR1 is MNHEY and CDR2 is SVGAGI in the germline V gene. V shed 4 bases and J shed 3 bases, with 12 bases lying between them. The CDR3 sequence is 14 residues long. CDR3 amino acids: CASSSSRRYTEAFF. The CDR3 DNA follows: TGTGCCAGCAGTTCCTCCCGTCGTTACACTGAAGCTTTCTTT.

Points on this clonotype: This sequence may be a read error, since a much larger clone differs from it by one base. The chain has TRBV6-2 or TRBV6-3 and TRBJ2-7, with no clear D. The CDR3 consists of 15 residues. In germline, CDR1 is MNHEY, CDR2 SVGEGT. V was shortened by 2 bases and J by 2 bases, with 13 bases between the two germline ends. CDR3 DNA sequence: TGTGCCAGCAGTTACCACATCCTTACCACCTACGAGCAGTACTTC. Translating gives CASSYHILTTYEQYF.

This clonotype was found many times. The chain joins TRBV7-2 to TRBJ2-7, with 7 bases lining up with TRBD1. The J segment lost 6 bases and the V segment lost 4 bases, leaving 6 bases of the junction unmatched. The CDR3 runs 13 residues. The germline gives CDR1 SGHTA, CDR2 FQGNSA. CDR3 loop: CASSSGQVPEQYF. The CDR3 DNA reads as TGTGCCAGCAGCTCCGGACAGGTACCCGAGCAGTACTTC.

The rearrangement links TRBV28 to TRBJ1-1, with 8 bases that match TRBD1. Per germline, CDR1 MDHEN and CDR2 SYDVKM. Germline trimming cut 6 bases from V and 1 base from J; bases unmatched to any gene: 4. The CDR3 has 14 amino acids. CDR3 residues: CASRDGTGNTEAFF. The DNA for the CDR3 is TGTGCCAGCAGGGACGGGACAGGGAACACTGAAGCTTTCTTT.

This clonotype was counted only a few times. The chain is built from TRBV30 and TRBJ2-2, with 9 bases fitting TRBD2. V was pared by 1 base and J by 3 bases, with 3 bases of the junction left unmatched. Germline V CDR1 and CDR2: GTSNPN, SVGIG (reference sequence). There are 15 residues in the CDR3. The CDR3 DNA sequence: TGTGCCTGGAGTGACCTAGCGGGACACACCGGGGAGCTGTTTTTT. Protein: CAWSDLAGHTGELFF.

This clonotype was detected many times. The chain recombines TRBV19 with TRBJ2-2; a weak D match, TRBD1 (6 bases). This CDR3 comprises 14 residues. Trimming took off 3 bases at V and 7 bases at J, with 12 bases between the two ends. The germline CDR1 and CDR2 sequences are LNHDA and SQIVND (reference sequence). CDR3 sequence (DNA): TGTGCCAGTAGTATTAATCCAGGGGTCGGGGAGCTGTTTTTT. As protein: CASSINPGVGELFF.

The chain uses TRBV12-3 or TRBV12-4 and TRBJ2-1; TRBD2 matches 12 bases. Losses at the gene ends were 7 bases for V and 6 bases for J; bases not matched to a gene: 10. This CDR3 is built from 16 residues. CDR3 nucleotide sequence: TGTGCCAGCAATATGAGACTAGCGGGAGACGGCAATGAGCAGTTCTTC. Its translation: CASNMRLAGDGNEQFF.

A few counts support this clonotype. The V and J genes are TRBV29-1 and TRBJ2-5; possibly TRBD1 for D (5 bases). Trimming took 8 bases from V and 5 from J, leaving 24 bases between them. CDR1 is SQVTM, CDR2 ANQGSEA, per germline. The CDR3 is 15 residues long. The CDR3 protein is CSQGQGLAAQETQYF. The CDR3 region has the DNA TGCAGCCAAGGGCAGGGATTGGCGGCCCAGGAGACCCAGTACTTC.

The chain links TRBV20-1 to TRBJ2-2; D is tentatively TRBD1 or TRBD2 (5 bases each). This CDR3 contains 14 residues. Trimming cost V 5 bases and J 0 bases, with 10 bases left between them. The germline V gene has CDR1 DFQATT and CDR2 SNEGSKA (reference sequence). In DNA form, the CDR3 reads TGCAGTGCTCGGGACGCCGCGAACACCGGGGAGCTGTTTTTT. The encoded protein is CSARDAANTGELFF.

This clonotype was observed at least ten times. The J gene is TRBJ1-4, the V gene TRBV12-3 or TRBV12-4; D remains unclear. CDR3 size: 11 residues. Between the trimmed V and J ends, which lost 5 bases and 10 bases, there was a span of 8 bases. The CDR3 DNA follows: TGTGCCAGCAGTCCCCCCGGAAAACTGTTTTTT. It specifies CASSPPGKLFF.